One and the same sample provided the 16 T cell receptor beta chains below, sequenced in a study of cytomegalovirus exposure and HLA in healthy donors. PCR was performed using 60 Vbeta and 13 Jbeta primers. The method was immunoSEQ multiplex PCR; TCRdb's version includes in-frame clones alone and lacks a portion of them. The sample has roughly 160,000 clones, approximately 71% seen once; the top ten hold more than 1.3%. Sequenced input: PBMCs. Receptors originate from a girl under 18 in good health and CMV-seronegative.

The gene calls are TRBV9 and TRBJ2-3; TRBD1 matches at 9 bases. The V segment lost 0 bases and the J segment 5 bases; nucleotides outside the gene matches: 4. This CDR3 region has 15 residues. Germline V CDR1 and CDR2: SGDLS, YYNGEE. The CDR3 loop reads CASSVEGQGIDTQYF. Here the CDR3 DNA reads TGTGCCAGCAGCGTAGAAGGACAGGGGATAGATACGCAGTATTTT.

The CDR3 DNA sequence: TGCGCCAGCAGGGGGCAGGTGGATCAGCCCCAGCATTTT. Translation gives CASRGQVDQPQHF. The chain recombines TRBV5-1 with TRBJ1-5, with D perhaps TRBD1 (5 bases). This CDR3 comprises 13 residues. Germline CDR1 SGHRS, CDR2 YFSETQ. V was trimmed by 5 bases and J by 5 bases, leaving 11 bases between them.

V gene TRBV6-5 combines with J gene TRBJ1-2; D call uncertain. Trimming took off 2 bases at V and 3 bases at J, with 10 bases between the two ends. The CDR3 extends over 14 amino acids. The germline gives CDR1 MNHEY, CDR2 SVGAGI. The CDR3 spells CASSYDASYYGYTF. The CDR3 DNA follows: TGTGCCAGCAGTTACGATGCCAGTTACTATGGCTACACCTTC.

This clone was recorded once. The J gene is TRBJ1-5, the V gene TRBV19; 7 bases are shared with TRBD1. The CDR3 is made up of 17 amino acids. V was clipped by 1 base and J by 2 bases; unmatched bases: 8. Germline V gene lookup returns CDR1 LNHDA and CDR2 SQIVND (reference sequence). This CDR3 reads CASSIVARGVGNQPQHF. CDR3 DNA sequence: TGTGCCAGTAGTATAGTGGCCAGGGGGGTAGGCAATCAGCCCCAGCATTTT.

The chain links TRBV7-8 to TRBJ1-1; 7 positions agree with TRBD1. This CDR3 comprises 15 residues. Germline CDR1 is SGHVS and CDR2 is FQNEAQ. Trimming at V came to 3 bases and at J to 2 bases, leaving 6 bases not matched to a gene. CDR3 DNA sequence: TGTGCCAGCAGCTTCAACCGGGACAGTAACACTGAAGCTTTCTTT. Protein: CASSFNRDSNTEAFF.

The chain recombines TRBV15 with TRBJ2-7; 7 bases map to TRBD1. With 8 bases clipped from V and 4 bases from J, the junction kept 8 bases outside the gene matches. The CDR3 length is 13 residues. Germline CDR1 is LNHNV and CDR2 is YYDKDF (reference sequence). This chain's CDR3 is CATRRQGLYEQYF. The CDR3, as DNA: TGTGCCACCCGGCGACAGGGTCTATACGAGCAGTACTTC.

This chain uses TRBV2 with TRBJ1-5, with 9 positions matching TRBD1. The CDR3 is 14 amino acids. The germline CDR1 and CDR2 sequences are SNHLY and FYNNEI. Losses at the gene ends were 7 bases for V and 7 bases for J; bases not matched to a gene: 8. CDR3 sequence (DNA): TGTGCCAGCACCTGGGGAGGACAGGGGCAGCCCCAGCATTTT. This encodes CASTWGGQGQPQHF.

The chain is built from TRBV5-1 and TRBJ1-2; D is uncertain. The ends were cut back, 3 bases at V and 4 bases at J, with 13 bases in the middle. Per germline, CDR1 SGHRS and CDR2 YFSETQ. The CDR3 extends over 14 amino acids. The CDR3 spells CASSSDKLRYGYTF. For the CDR3, the DNA is TGCGCCAGCAGCTCAGACAAGCTTCGCTATGGCTACACCTTC. The variable domain in full, with the rest retrieved from reference TRBV5-1 and TRBJ1-2, is KAGVTQTPRYLIKTRGQQVTLSCSPISGHRSVSWYQQTPGQGLQFLFEYFSETQRNKGNFPGRFSGRQFSNSRSEMNVSTLELGDSALYLCASSSDKLRYGYTFGSGTRLTVV.

The CDR3 loop is CSVESGLGINYGYTF. In nucleotides, the CDR3 is TGCAGCGTTGAAAGCGGTTTGGGTATTAACTATGGCTACACCTTC. The chain has TRBV29-1 and TRBJ1-2, with no clear D. CDR1 SQVTM and CDR2 ANQGSEA come from the germline V gene. Trimming cost V 2 bases and J 1 base, with 14 bases left between them. This CDR3 contains 15 residues.

The chain couples TRBV9 to TRBJ2-1; TRBD1 matches 10 bases. This CDR3 spans 16 amino acids. The germline gives CDR1 SGDLS, CDR2 YYNGEE. The trim removed 3 bases at V and 8 bases at J, leaving 11 bases unmatched. This CDR3 reads CASSGNRDRGWDEQFF. In nucleotides, the CDR3 is TGTGCCAGCAGCGGGAACCGGGACAGGGGTTGGGATGAGCAGTTCTTC.

The chain uses TRBV2 and TRBJ1-5, with TRBD1 as a possible D gene (5 bases). The CDR3 has 14 residues. The germline V gene encodes CDR1 SNHLY and CDR2 FYNNEI. V was shortened by 6 bases and J by 0 bases, with 9 bases between the two germline ends. CDR3 sequence reads: CASSGGSSNQPQHF. Written as DNA, the CDR3 is TGTGCCAGCAGCGGGGGAAGTAGCAATCAGCCCCAGCATTTT.

V is TRBV7-9 and J is TRBJ1-4, with 7 bases identical to TRBD1. V trimming: 6 bases; J trimming: 7 bases; junction bases outside the gene matches: 5. The CDR3 sequence is 13 residues long. Germline V gene lookup returns CDR1 SEHNR and CDR2 FQNEAQ (reference sequence). The CDR3 sequence: CASRTGSGEKLFF. The CDR3 DNA reads TGTGCCAGCAGGACAGGGTCGGGTGAAAAACTGTTTTTT.

The chain uses TRBV5-4 and TRBJ1-1; 8 bases line up with TRBD1. CDR1 and CDR2 (germline): SGHNT, YYREEE (reference sequence). This CDR3 spans 17 amino acids. The ends lost 2 bases at V and 0 bases at J; junction bases unmatched: 9. The CDR3, as DNA: TGTGCCAGCAGCTTCTCCGGGACAGGTCCTATGAACACTGAAGCTTTCTTT. The encoded protein is CASSFSGTGPMNTEAFF.

The chain couples TRBV18 to TRBJ2-5; D call uncertain. The V end was cut by 2 bases, the J end by 4 bases, with 11 bases between. Germline V gene sequence: CDR1 KGHSH, CDR2 LQKENI. The CDR3 has 14 amino acids. The CDR3 sequence: CASSPDQNRETQYF. The CDR3 DNA follows: TGTGCCAGCTCACCAGATCAGAATCGAGAGACCCAGTACTTC. Full variable domain (missing parts from reference TRBV18 and TRBJ2-5): NAGVMQNPRHLVRRRGQEARLRCSPMKGHSHVYWYRQLPEEGLKFMVYLQKENIIDESGMPKERFSAEFPKEGPSILRIQQVVRGDSAAYFCASSPDQNRETQYFGPGTRLLVL.

The gene calls are TRBV6-5 and TRBJ1-1; 7 bases align to TRBD1. The CDR3 loop spans 15 amino acids. CDR1 and CDR2 from the germline V gene are MNHEY and SVGAGI. V shed 0 bases, J shed 11 bases, and the junction held 12 bases outside the gene matches. The CDR3 here is CASSYSQGVLMAAFF. DNA for the CDR3: TGTGCCAGCAGTTACTCGCAGGGGGTTCTAATGGCGGCTTTCTTT.

This chain links TRBV11-3 with TRBJ2-3; TRBD2 agrees at 11 bases. The CDR3 has 13 amino acids. CDR1 is SGHNT, CDR2 YENEEA, per germline. J lost 8 bases, V lost 5 bases, and 3 bases had no gene match. CDR3 in amino acids: CASSPGLAGTQYF. In DNA, the CDR3 is TGTGCCAGCAGCCCAGGACTAGCGGGTACGCAGTATTTT.